The 18 T cell receptor beta chains presented below share a single source sample, sequenced in a study of blood T cell repertoires in COVID-19. Clones were sequenced by immunoSEQ multiplex PCR, and TCRdb holds only the in-frame ones, with some missing. This sample has about 210,000 clones, with around 82% found just once. What was sequenced was peripheral blood. The origin of the receptors is a woman aged 50 to 60 with acute or convalescent COVID-19.

This sequence joins TRBV3-1 (or the pseudogene TRBV3-2) and TRBJ1-3, with 11 bases aligning to TRBD1. V shed 4 bases, J shed 3 bases, and the junction held 5 bases outside the gene matches. This CDR3 is 16 amino acids long. Germline V gene data show CDR1 as LGHDT and CDR2 as YNNKEL (reference sequence). CDR3 sequence: CASSPRGTGGGNTIYF. CDR3 nucleotides: TGTGCCAGCAGCCCCAGAGGGACAGGGGGTGGAAACACCATATATTTT.

The chain is built from TRBV13 and TRBJ2-1; D gene ambiguous. Germline CDR1 and CDR2: PRHDT and FYEKMQ (reference sequence). This CDR3 is built from 13 residues. Trimming pared 4 bases from V and 6 bases from J, leaving 10 bases between. The DNA of the CDR3 is TGTGCCAGCAGCTCCGGAGATTTCAATGAGCAGTTCTTC. This translates into CASSSGDFNEQFF.

The chain uses TRBV12-3 or TRBV12-4 and TRBJ1-1, with D maybe TRBD1 (5 bases). V was shortened by 5 bases and J by 6 bases, with 10 bases between the two germline ends. The CDR3 runs 12 residues. CDR3 bases: TGTGCCAGCAGTCCCGGGGGGGCTGAAGCTTTCTTT. Its protein is CASSPGGAEAFF.

The chain combines TRBV12-3 or TRBV12-4 with TRBJ1-1; no reliable D call. This CDR3 is built from 12 residues. Deletions cut 6 bases from V and 8 bases from J, with 13 bases between. The CDR3: CASSLTPTEAFF. The CDR3 nucleotides are TGTGCCAGCAGCCTGACCCCGACAGAAGCTTTCTTT.

This rearrangement joins TRBV24-1 to TRBJ2-1, with a tentative D call TRBD1 (6 bases). Between the trimmed V and J ends, which lost 1 base and 7 bases, there was a span of 19 bases. The V gene's germline CDR1 is KGHDR and CDR2 SFDVKD. The CDR3 is 17 residues long. The CDR3, as DNA: TGTGCCACCAGTGATTTTCGCACAGGTACGAGGGGGAATGAGCAGTTCTTC. Translating it yields CATSDFRTGTRGNEQFF.

This clone was observed a handful of times. The rearrangement joins TRBV5-1 to TRBJ1-1; TRBD1 might be the D (6 bases). The V gene's germline CDR1 is SGHRS and CDR2 YFSETQ. Trimming stripped 4 bases from V and 0 bases from J, with 13 bases between. The CDR3 loop spans 15 amino acids. CDR3 amino acids: CASSPRGSLNTEAFF. The CDR3 region has the DNA TGCGCCAGCAGCCCTAGGGGGTCCCTGAACACTGAAGCTTTCTTT.

This chain uses TRBV10-3 with TRBJ1-3; no definite D call. V gave up 3 bases and J gave up 3 bases, with 9 bases separating them. From germline, CDR1 is ENHRY and CDR2 SYGVKD. This CDR3 comprises 14 residues. CDR3 loop: CAISDSVVGNTIYF. The CDR3 nucleotides read TGTGCCATCAGTGACTCGGTGGTTGGAAACACCATATATTTT.

This clone was counted a single time. The rearrangement joins TRBV7-9 to TRBJ1-2, with 9 bases aligning to TRBD1. With V trimmed by 3 bases and J by 5 bases, 7 bases remained unmatched. Germline values: CDR1 SEHNR, CDR2 FQNEAQ (reference sequence). The CDR3 is made up of 15 amino acids. CDR3 DNA sequence: TGTGCCAGCAGCTTTCCCGGGACAGGGCATTATGGCTACACCTTC. It specifies CASSFPGTGHYGYTF.

The V gene is TRBV18, the J gene TRBJ2-5, with a possible D match to TRBD2 (6 bases). CDR3 length: 14 amino acids. Trimming pared 5 bases from V and 10 bases from J, leaving 20 bases between. Germline CDR1 reads KGHSH; CDR2 reads LQKENI. The CDR3 nucleotides are TGTGCCAGCTCATCTGGACTAAGGCAACTAGACCAGTACTTC. Amino acids: CASSSGLRQLDQYF.

The sample holds one count of this clone. The chain is built from TRBV28 and TRBJ1-5, with TRBD1 matching over 8 bases. The V gene end was trimmed by 3 bases and the J gene end by 3 bases; junction bases not matched to a gene: 7. CDR1 MDHEN and CDR2 SYDVKM come from the germline V gene. CDR3 size: 16 residues. This CDR3 is CASSLNTRGPNQPQHF. The CDR3 region has the DNA TGTGCCAGCAGTTTGAATACCAGGGGGCCCAATCAGCCCCAGCATTTT.

The chain couples TRBV2 to TRBJ2-1; D not resolved. The CDR3 is 13 amino acids. V was shortened by 7 bases and J by 3 bases, with 10 bases between the two germline ends. Germline assignment: CDR1 SNHLY and CDR2 FYNNEI. CDR3: CASKPRIYNEQFF. In DNA, the CDR3 is TGTGCCAGCAAGCCTAGAATCTACAATGAGCAGTTCTTC.

This clone has a count of ten or more. The genes are TRBV5-5 and TRBJ1-4; D gene ambiguous. This CDR3 has 13 residues. V was trimmed by 1 base and J by 3 bases, leaving 4 bases between them. CDR1 and CDR2 from the germline V gene are SGHKS and YYEKEE (reference sequence). The CDR3 reads CASSLQANEKLFF. Here the CDR3 DNA reads TGTGCCAGCAGCTTGCAGGCTAATGAAAAACTGTTTTTT.

The gene calls are TRBV27 and TRBJ1-4, with TRBD1 identical over 7 bases. The CDR3 totals 14 residues. CDR1 and CDR2 from the germline V gene are MNHEY and SMNVEV (reference sequence). J gave up 7 bases and V 5 bases, and 7 bases lay outside the gene matches. CDR3: CASSRQGRSEKLFF. As DNA, the CDR3 is TGTGCCAGCAGTAGACAGGGTAGGAGTGAAAAACTGTTTTTT.

The gene calls are TRBV12-3 or TRBV12-4 and TRBJ1-2; D possibly corresponds to TRBD1 (6 bases). Trimming took off 5 bases at V and 8 bases at J, with 15 bases between the two ends. The CDR3 extends over 13 amino acids. The CDR3 protein is CASSLIGTRGYTF. CDR3 in DNA: TGTGCCAGCAGTCTTATAGGGACAAGGGGCTACACCTTC.

V usage is TRBV7-6 and J usage is TRBJ2-3; 8 bases align to TRBD2. The CDR3 totals 16 residues. Germline V gives CDR1 SGHVS, CDR2 FNYEAQ. V gave up 0 bases and J gave up 5 bases; unmatched junction bases: 7. The CDR3 spells CASSLAYGGAGDTQYF. CDR3 nucleotides: TGTGCCAGCAGCTTAGCTTACGGGGGGGCTGGAGATACGCAGTATTTT.

The chain uses TRBV24-1 and TRBJ2-5, with D maybe TRBD1 (6 bases). This CDR3 comprises 15 residues. The germline V gene has CDR1 KGHDR and CDR2 SFDVKD. Trimming removed 3 bases from V and 1 base from J, with 11 bases in between. The CDR3 DNA is TGTGCCACCAGTGATGGAGGACAGACCCAAGAGACCCAGTACTTC. Translating gives CATSDGGQTQETQYF.

This clone has only one observation. The CDR3 loop reads CASSRSRTLLGYGYTF. DNA of the CDR3: TGTGCCAGCAGCCGGAGCCGGACATTATTAGGGTATGGCTACACCTTC. The rearrangement joins TRBV28 to TRBJ1-2; maybe TRBD1 (5 bases). The CDR3 loop spans 16 amino acids. V dropped 6 bases and J dropped 5 bases, with 22 bases sitting between them. The germline V gene encodes CDR1 MDHEN and CDR2 SYDVKM.

This clone was recorded only once. The rearrangement joins TRBV3-1 (or the pseudogene TRBV3-2) to TRBJ1-2; D perhaps matches TRBD1 (5 bases). V was pared by 0 bases and J by 2 bases, with 13 bases between. CDR1 and CDR2 from the germline V gene are LGHDT and YNNKEL (reference sequence). The CDR3 has 16 amino acids. This chain's CDR3 is CASSQDSKGPNYGYTF. The DNA for the CDR3 is TGTGCCAGCAGCCAAGATAGTAAGGGGCCAAACTATGGCTACACCTTC.